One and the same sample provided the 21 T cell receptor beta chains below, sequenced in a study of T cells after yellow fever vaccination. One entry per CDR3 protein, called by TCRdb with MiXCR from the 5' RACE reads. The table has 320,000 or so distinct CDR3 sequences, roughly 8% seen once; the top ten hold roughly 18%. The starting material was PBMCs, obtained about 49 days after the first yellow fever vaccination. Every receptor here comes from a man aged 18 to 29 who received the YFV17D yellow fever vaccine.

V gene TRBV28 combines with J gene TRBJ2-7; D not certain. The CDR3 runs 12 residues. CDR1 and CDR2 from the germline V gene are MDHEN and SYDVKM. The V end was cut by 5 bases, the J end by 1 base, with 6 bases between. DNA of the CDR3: TGTGCCAGCAGTGACTTATCCTACGAGCAGTACGTC. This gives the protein CASSDLSYEQYV.

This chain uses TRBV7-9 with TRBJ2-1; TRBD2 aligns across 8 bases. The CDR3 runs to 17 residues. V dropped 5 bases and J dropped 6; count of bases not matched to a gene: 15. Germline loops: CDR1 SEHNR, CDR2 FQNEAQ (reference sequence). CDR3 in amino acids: CASSPKRGTRGSNEQFF. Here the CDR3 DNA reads TGTGCCAGCAGCCCTAAACGGGGGACTAGAGGGTCCAATGAGCAGTTCTTC. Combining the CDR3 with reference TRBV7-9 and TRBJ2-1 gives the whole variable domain DTGVSQNPRHKITKRGQNVTFRCDPISEHNRLYWYRQTLGQGPEFLTYFQNEAQLEKSRLLSDRFSAERPKGSFSTLEIQRTEQGDSAMYLCASSPKRGTRGSNEQFFGPGTRLTVL.

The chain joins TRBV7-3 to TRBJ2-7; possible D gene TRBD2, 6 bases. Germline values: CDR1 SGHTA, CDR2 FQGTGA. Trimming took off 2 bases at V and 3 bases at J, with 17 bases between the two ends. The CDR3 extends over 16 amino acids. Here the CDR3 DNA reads TGTGCCAGCAGCTTAGAAGTTAACGGGGGTAACTACGAGCAGTACGTC. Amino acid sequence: CASSLEVNGGNYEQYV.

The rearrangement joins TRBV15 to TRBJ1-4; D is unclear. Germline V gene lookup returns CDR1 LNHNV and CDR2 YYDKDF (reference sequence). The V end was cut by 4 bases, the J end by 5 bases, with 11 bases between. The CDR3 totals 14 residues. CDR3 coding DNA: TGTGCCACCAGCACCCGGCGGAAGAATGAAAAACTGTTTTTT. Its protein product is CATSTRRKNEKLFF.

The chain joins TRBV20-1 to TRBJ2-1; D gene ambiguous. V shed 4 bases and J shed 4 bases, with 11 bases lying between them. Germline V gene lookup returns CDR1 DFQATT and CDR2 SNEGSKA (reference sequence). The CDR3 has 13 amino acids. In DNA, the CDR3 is TGCAGTGCTACCCAGGACCCGTACAATGAGCAGTTCTTC. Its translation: CSATQDPYNEQFF.

The CDR3 bases are TGCAGCGTTGAAGACCCGACAGGGGGTAATGGCTACACCTTC. Translation gives CSVEDPTGGNGYTF. The V gene is TRBV29-1, the J gene TRBJ1-2; 9 bases are a match to TRBD1. Germline V gene data show CDR1 as SQVTM and CDR2 as ANQGSEA. J lost 6 bases, V lost 0 bases, and 5 bases had no gene match. This CDR3 has 14 residues.

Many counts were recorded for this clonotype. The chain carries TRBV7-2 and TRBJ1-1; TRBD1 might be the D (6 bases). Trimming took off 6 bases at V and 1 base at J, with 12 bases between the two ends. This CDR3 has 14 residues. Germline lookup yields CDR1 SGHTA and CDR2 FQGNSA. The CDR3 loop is CASSFGTTNTEAFF. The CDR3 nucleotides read TGTGCCAGCAGTTTTGGGACAACGAACACTGAAGCTTTCTTT. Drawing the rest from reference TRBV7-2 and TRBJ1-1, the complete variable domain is GAGVSQSPSNKVTEKGKDVELRCDPISGHTALYWYRQSLGQGLEFLIYFQGNSAPDKSGLPSDRFSAERTGGSVSTLTIQRTQQEDSAVYLCASSFGTTNTEAFFGQGTRLTVV.

CDR3 residues: CASSFSGEPDTQYF. CDR3 nucleotide sequence: TGCGCCAGCAGCTTCAGCGGGGAGCCAGATACGCAGTATTTT. The chain recombines TRBV5-1 with TRBJ2-3; 7 bases match TRBD2. Germline CDR1 and CDR2: SGHRS and YFSETQ. The CDR3 has 14 amino acids. Trimming at V came to 2 bases and at J to 4 bases, leaving 4 bases not matched to a gene.

The CDR3 reads CASSSRLGGEQYF. The CDR3 DNA reads as TGTGCCAGCAGTTCCCGACTAGGAGGGGAGCAGTACTTC. The chain recombines TRBV12-3 or TRBV12-4 with TRBJ2-7; tentative D call: TRBD2 (6 bases). The V end lost 4 bases, the J end lost 7 bases, and 14 bases lay between the germline ends. The CDR3 extends over 13 amino acids.

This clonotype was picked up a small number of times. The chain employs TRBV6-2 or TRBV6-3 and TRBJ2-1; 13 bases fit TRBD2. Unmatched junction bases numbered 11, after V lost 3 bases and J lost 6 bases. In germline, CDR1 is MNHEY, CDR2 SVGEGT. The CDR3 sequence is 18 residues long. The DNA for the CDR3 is TGTGCCAGCAGTTATATTTTGGGACTAGCGGGGTATCGCAATGAGCAGTTCTTC. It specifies CASSYILGLAGYRNEQFF.

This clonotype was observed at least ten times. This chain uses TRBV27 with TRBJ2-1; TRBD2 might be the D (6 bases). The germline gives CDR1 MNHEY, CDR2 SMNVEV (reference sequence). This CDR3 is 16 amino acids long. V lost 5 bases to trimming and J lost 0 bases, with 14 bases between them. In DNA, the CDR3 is TGTGCCAGCAGTGGGGCCCGGCGGGGCTCCTACAATGAGCAGTTCTTC. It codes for CASSGARRGSYNEQFF.

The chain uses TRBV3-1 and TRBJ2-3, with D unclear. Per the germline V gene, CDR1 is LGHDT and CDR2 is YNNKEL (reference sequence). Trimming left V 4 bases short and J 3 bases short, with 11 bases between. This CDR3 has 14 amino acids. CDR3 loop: CASSLQFITDTQYF. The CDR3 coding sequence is TGTGCCAGCAGCCTTCAATTCATAACAGATACGCAGTATTTT.

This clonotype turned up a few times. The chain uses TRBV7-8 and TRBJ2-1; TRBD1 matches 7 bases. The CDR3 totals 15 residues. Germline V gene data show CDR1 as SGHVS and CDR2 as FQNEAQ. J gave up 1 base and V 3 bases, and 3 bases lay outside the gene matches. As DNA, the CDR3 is TGTGCCAGCAGCTTGGACAGGAGGTCCTACAATGAGCAGTTCTTC. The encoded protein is CASSLDRRSYNEQFF.

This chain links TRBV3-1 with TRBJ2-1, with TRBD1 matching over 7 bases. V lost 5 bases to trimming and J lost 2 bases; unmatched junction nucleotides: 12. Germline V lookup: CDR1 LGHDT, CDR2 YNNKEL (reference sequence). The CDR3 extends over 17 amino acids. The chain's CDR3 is CASSTPPDRLPYNEQFF. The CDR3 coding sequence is TGTGCCAGCAGCACGCCGCCGGACAGGCTTCCCTACAATGAGCAGTTCTTC.

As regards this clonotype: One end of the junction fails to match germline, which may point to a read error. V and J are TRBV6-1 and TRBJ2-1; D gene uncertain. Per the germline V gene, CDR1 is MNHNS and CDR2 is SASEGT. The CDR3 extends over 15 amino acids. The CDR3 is CDSRAQVAAYNEQFF. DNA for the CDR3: TGTGACAGCAGAGCCCAGGTCGCGGCCTACAATGAGCAGTTCTTC.

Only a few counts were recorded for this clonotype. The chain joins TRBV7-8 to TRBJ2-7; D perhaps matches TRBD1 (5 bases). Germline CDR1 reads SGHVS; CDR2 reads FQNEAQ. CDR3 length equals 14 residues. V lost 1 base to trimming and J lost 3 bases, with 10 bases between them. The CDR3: CASSLERGDYEQYF. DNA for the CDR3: TGTGCCAGCAGCTTAGAAAGGGGCGACTACGAGCAGTACTTC.

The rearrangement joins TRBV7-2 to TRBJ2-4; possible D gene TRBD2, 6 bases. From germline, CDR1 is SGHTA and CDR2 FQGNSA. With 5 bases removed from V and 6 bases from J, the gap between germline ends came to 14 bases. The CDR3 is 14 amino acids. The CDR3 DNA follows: TGTGCCAGCAGCCAACGCGCGGGGTCAAACATTCAGTACTTC. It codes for CASSQRAGSNIQYF.

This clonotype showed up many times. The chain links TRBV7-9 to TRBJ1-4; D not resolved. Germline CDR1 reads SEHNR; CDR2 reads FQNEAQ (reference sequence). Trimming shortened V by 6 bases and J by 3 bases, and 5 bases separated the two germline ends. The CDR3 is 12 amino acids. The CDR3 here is CASRGSNEKLFF. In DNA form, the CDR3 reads TGTGCCAGCAGGGGATCTAATGAAAAACTGTTTTTT. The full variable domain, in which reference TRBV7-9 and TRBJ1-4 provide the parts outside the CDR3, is DTGVSQNPRHKITKRGQNVTFRCDPISEHNRLYWYRQTLGQGPEFLTYFQNEAQLEKSRLLSDRFSAERPKGSFSTLEIQRTEQGDSAMYLCASRGSNEKLFFGSGTQLSVL.

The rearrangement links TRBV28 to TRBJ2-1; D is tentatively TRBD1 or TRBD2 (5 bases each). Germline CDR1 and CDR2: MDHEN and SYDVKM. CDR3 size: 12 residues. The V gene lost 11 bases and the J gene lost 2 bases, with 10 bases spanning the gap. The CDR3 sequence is CASRGPYNEQFF. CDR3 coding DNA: TGTGCCTCTCGGGGACCCTACAATGAGCAGTTCTTC.

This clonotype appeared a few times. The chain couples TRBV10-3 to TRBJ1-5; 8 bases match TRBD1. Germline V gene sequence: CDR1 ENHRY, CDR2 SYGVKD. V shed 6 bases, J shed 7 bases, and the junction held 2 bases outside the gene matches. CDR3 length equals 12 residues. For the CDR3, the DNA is TGTGCCATCAGGGACAGGGAACAGCCCCAGCATTTT. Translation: CAIRDREQPQHF.

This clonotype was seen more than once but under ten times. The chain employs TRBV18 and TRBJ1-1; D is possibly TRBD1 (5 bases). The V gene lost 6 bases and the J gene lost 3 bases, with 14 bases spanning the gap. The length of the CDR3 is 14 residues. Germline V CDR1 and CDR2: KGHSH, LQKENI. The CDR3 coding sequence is TGTGCCAGCTCGTCCGTGGGGGGAGACACTGAAGCTTTCTTT. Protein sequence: CASSSVGGDTEAFF.